The text below deals with one TCR beta chain. The antigen is unknown. The CDR3 runs 13 residues. Germline assignment: CDR1 SGDLS and CDR2 YYNGEE. Trimming shortened V by 3 bases and J by 4 bases, and 11 bases separated the two germline ends. The record originates from a study of graft-versus-host responses after intestinal transplantation. Study context: Transplant types were multivisceral, liver-intestinal, or isolated intestinal.

Clones were sequenced by immunoSEQ multiplex PCR, and TCRdb holds only the in-frame ones, with some missing. The sample has under 45,000 clones, roughly 95% seen once. Findings of the study overall: Some patients had graft-donor T cell macrochimerism. In their allografts, the ratios of graft-versus-host to host-versus-graft T cell clones were high. Early post-transplant falls in HvG clones accompanied the peak levels of circulating GvH clones. Present in recipient marrow, GvH clones included some that appeared first in ileum or blood.

The chain couples TRBV9 to TRBJ2-7; tentatively, D is TRBD1 (6 bases). This TCR came from a human donor who was the organ donor for an intestinal transplant. This specimen was unstimulated CD4+ T cells sorted from spleen or lymph node cells, taken before transplant. CDR3 region: CASSAQGSYEQYF. The CDR3 DNA reads as TGTGCCAGCAGCGCTCAGGGGTCGTACGAGCAGTACTTC.